This TCR beta chain was observed in a study of blood T cell repertoires in COVID-19. Study-wide background: The analysed material was cDNA or gDNA that came from T cells, B-cell-depleted T cells, or PBMCs.

In the original analysis: Amplification with reference gene primers provided the estimates of nucleated cell counts. Measured with immunoSEQ multiplex PCR; TCRdb has only the in-frame clones, and not every one. Clonal size and the V and J genes are those of that table, whereas D and trimming came from the DNA. The data contain about 260,000 clones, approximately 80% of them singletons. This CDR3 spans 14 amino acids. Trimming took 6 bases from V and 8 from J, leaving 19 bases between them. Germline V CDR1 and CDR2: MDHEN, SYDVKM. The chain recombines TRBV28 with TRBJ1-2, with D possibly matching TRBD1 (6 bases). The sequence was collected from a human donor in a cohort sampled during active COVID-19. The material sequenced was peripheral blood. This chain's CDR3 is CASRKTGQIGGYTF. As DNA, the CDR3 is TGTGCCAGCAGAAAAACAGGGCAAATCGGGGGCTACACCTTC.